This TCR beta chain was sequenced in a study of a mutant IDH1 vaccine in newly diagnosed glioma. The wider study: The study gave patients eight vaccinations in weeks 1, 3, 5, 7, 11, 15, 19, 23.

As for time point: week 5, during vaccination. One vaccine dose held 300 ug of mutant IDH1 20-mer peptide and came with topical imiquimod. Donor diagnoses consisted of new WHO grade 3 or 4 IDH1-mutant, ATRX-lost astrocytomas. Broader study findings: Altogether, 85% to 95% of patients exhibited vaccine-induced immune responses.

Germline CDR1 reads SGDLS; CDR2 reads YYNGEE. The CDR3 has 13 residues. V dropped 0 bases and J dropped 5 bases, with 9 bases sitting between them. Sequencing was performed with immunoSEQ multiplex PCR; in TCRdb, only in-frame clones are kept and a portion is missing. Of about 50,000 clones in the sample, 78% are singletons; the top ten hold 5.2%. To note about this clone: Antigen unknown.

This chain links TRBV9 with TRBJ2-7; D is ambiguous. The source is a man aged 50 to 59 with glioma. Sequencing was performed on PBMCs, taken from a glioma patient whose treatment included an IDH1 peptide vaccine. The CDR3 DNA follows: TGTGCCAGCAGCGTAGGTTGGGAAAACGAGCAGTACTTC. As protein: CASSVGWENEQYF.